This entry describes one T cell receptor (beta chain). Its antigen is as yet unknown. Arm-PCR of CDR3 regions and iRepertoire HTBI primers were used to build TCR beta libraries. Each CDR3 protein is one row after TCRdb ran MiXCR on the multiplex PCR reads. Of more than 350,000 distinct CDR3 sequences in the sample, about 15% were seen once. The data were taken from a study of regulatory T cells in long-lasting Graves disease. The study, taken as a whole, reports: Persistent disease favored TRBV28, TRBJ1-2 and TRBJ2-5.

This CDR3 spans 17 amino acids. Germline trimming cut 2 bases from V and 2 bases from J; bases unmatched to any gene: 10. Germline loops: CDR1 DFQATT, CDR2 SNEGSKA (reference sequence). The time point was: newly diagnosed GD, antithyroid drugs for less than 3 months. Extracted RNA from PBMCs served as the source of the TCR library. EDTA tubes were used for drawing around 9 milliliters of peripheral blood. These data were also reused for a study on T cells in Graves' hyperthyroidism and ophthalmopathy. This second study notes: Using the HTBI primer set, a first-round RT-PCR was run on the TCR CDR3.

The clonotype comes from a woman in her 30s with Graves disease. The specimen was peripheral blood mononuclear cells (PBMCs), collected at new diagnosis, from a patient treated with antithyroid drugs. The chain recombines TRBV20-1 with TRBJ2-1; 9 bases fit TRBD2. The chain's CDR3 is CSARPGGSGRTYNEQFF. CDR3 nucleotides: TGCAGTGCTAGACCGGGAGGCAGCGGGAGGACCTACAATGAGCAGTTCTTC.